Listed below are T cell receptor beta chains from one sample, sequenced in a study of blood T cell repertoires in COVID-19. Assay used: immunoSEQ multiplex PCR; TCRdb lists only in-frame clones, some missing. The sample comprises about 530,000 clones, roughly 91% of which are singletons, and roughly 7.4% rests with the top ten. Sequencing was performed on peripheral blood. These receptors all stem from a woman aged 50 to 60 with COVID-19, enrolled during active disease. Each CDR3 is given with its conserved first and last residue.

CASSEAVVVIQGDYTF | TRBJ1-2 | TRBV6-1
CAWSRGTGELFF | TRBJ2-2 | TRBV30
CASSRRTGAYKGTEAFF | TRBJ1-1 | TRBV5-4
CASSDPGTEFEAFF | TRBJ1-1 | TRBV19
CAWSVTAGGTEAFF | TRBJ1-1 | TRBV30
CASSPEWNTEAFF | TRBJ1-1 | TRBV5-4
CASSRSGVDEKLFF | TRBJ1-4 | TRBV2
CASSGGGREQFF | TRBJ2-1 | TRBV9
CASRPYRGGSYEQYF | TRBJ2-7 | TRBV6-5
CASSPRGKYEQYF | TRBJ2-7 | TRBV27
CASSMVLDRENGYTF | TRBJ1-2 | TRBV19
CASSRTSGDSYNEQFF | TRBJ2-1 | TRBV4-1
CASSSGDLTDTQYF | TRBJ2-3 | TRBV13
CASSVSGWSPLHF | TRBJ1-6 | TRBV9
CAGLPTGTSSYNEQFF | TRBJ2-1 | TRBV7-8
CASSLEVMARRLEDTQYF | TRBJ2-3 | TRBV5-6
CASSKKRIPSYEQYF | TRBJ2-7 | TRBV21-1
CAWKGYTGELFF | TRBJ2-2 | TRBV30
CASSQGPYEQYF | TRBJ2-7 | TRBV3-1/TRBV3-2
CAISPGQGNSPLHF | TRBJ1-6 | TRBV10-3
CASKELAGSYEQYF | TRBJ2-7 | TRBV6-5
CASSQDPSNWDRGLRTGELFF | TRBJ2-2 | TRBV3-1/TRBV3-2
CASSLVVFQGGTYEQYF | TRBJ2-7 | TRBV28
CASSWGTGRNIQYF | TRBJ2-4 | TRBV11-2
CATNSYRDEQFF | TRBJ2-1 | TRBV24-1
CASSSMTGSGNTIYF | TRBJ1-3 | TRBV6-6
CASSTFTGSTGELFF | TRBJ2-2 | TRBV19
CASSRDRGAEQYF | TRBJ2-7 | TRBV19
CASSPDVSGQAFF | TRBJ1-1 | TRBV18
CASSPPVGVGTGELFF | TRBJ2-2 | TRBV7-8
CASSTPGQVTLGHYGYTF | TRBJ1-2 | TRBV9
CASSLGRSYEQYF | TRBJ2-7 | TRBV11-2
CASSLGASGDEQYF | TRBJ2-7 | TRBV5-5
CASSLAQGGQETQYF | TRBJ2-5 | TRBV5-1
CASSPEVEGGPQHF | TRBJ1-5 | TRBV5-1
CASSTQSRGSAYEQYF | TRBJ2-7 | TRBV19
CALSLTGLASNGYTF | TRBJ1-2 | TRBV30
CASSFETGDIQYF | TRBJ2-4 | TRBV5-1
CASRGQGTYEQYF | TRBJ2-7 | TRBV2
CSVEDRSSGNSGYTF | TRBJ1-2 | TRBV29-1
CASSPGGAPNSPLHF | TRBJ1-6 | TRBV9
CASSERQIMNTEAFF | TRBJ1-1 | TRBV18
CASRPTNRGEVYEQYF | TRBJ2-7 | TRBV11-2
CASSVYPGTGTYNEQFF | TRBJ2-1 | TRBV19
CASSLGQDPIEQYF | TRBJ2-7 | TRBV7-9
CASNPGHADGYTF | TRBJ1-2 | TRBV6-5
CASSLVGSSYEQYF | TRBJ2-7 | TRBV5-4
CAWSSGTEAFF | TRBJ1-1 | TRBV30
CASSPTPRGGDGYTF | TRBJ1-2 | TRBV11-2
CASSVGANEKLFF | TRBJ1-4 | TRBV9
CASSSGGEKLFF | TRBJ1-4 | TRBV28